The TCR beta chain described here comes from a study of blood T cells in healthy people across ages. Study findings and constraints: Diversity was higher, and naive CD4+ cells more numerous, in long-lived donors than in aged donors. Per million T cells, TCR beta diversity dropped roughly linearly as age increased.

As for this clonotype: Its antigen is as yet unknown.

Alongside a J-beta primer mix, a sample-barcoded 5' primer served in a second PCR lasting about 7 to 11 cycles. TCRdb re-called the 5' RACE reads with MiXCR, one entry per CDR3 protein. The profile shows 1.4 million or so distinct CDR3 sequences, 40% to 45% of them singletons. The length of the CDR3 is 14 residues. Looked up from germline, CDR1 is MDHEN and CDR2 is SYDVKM. The V segment lost 6 bases and the J segment 4 bases; nucleotides outside the gene matches: 8. Per sample, no less than 5 micrograms of total RNA were extracted. The specimen was blood. V gene TRBV28 combines with J gene TRBJ1-2; TRBD1 agrees at 7 bases. The clonotype comes from a woman between 18 and 29 years old in good health. CDR3 loop: CASRRDSLVYGYTF. CDR3 nucleotide sequence: TGTGCCAGCAGAAGGGACAGCTTAGTCTATGGCTACACCTTC.